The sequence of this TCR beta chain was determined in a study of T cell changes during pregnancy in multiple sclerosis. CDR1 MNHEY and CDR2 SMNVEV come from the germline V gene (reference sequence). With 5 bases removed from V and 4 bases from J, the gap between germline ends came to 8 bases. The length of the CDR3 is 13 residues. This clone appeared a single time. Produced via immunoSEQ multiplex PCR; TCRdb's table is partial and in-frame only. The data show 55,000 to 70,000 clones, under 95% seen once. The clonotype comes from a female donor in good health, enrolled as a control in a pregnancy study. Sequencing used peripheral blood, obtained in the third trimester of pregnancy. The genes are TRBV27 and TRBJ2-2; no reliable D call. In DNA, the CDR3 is TGTGCCAGCAGTCTACAGTCCACCGGGGAGCTGTTTTTT. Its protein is CASSLQSTGELFF.